Detailed here is one T cell receptor beta chain. These data come from a study of shared clonotypes between healthy human individuals. Whole-study context: CD4 naive and memory got three plates each, CD8 naive two, CD8 memory one.

Germline V lookup: CDR1 SNHLY, CDR2 FYNNEI. V lost 2 bases, J lost 7 bases, and 1 base stayed unmatched. The CDR3 spans 14 residues. The repertoire was sequenced with immunoSEQ multiplex PCR; TCRdb's copy has only in-frame clones and lacks some. Among 2,500,000 or so clones listed, approximately 90% were seen once. The sequencing sample was made of naive CD4+ T cells from PBMCs. Subset of the sample: CD45RA+ positively selected. The TCR sequence derives from a young man in good health. Some clones in this sample may be carry-over from other donors' samples. The chain recombines TRBV2 with TRBJ1-6; 8 bases align to TRBD1. In nucleotides, the CDR3 is TGTGCCAGCAGTGAACGGACAGGGAATTCACCCCTCCACTTT. Its translation: CASSERTGNSPLHF.